The 20 T cell receptor beta chains given below trace back to one sample, sequenced in a study of T cells in Graves' hyperthyroidism and ophthalmopathy. Using RNA transcripts as the source, TCR beta CDR3 regions were amplified. The TCR CDR3 first-round RT-PCR relied on the HTBI primer set. Using its own MiXCR run on the multiplex PCR reads, TCRdb lists one record per CDR3 protein. Of about 290,000 distinct CDR3 sequences listed, over 12% are singletons. The sample consisted of blood. The receptors shown here come from a woman in her forties or fifties with Graves' hyperthyroidism that later progressed to Graves' ophthalmopathy.

This clonotype was counted many times. The chain carries TRBV7-6 and TRBJ2-3; no firm D call. Between the trimmed V and J ends, which lost 1 base and 5 bases, there was a span of 16 bases. This CDR3 is built from 16 residues. Germline V CDR1 and CDR2: SGHVS, FNYEAQ. The CDR3 nucleotides are TGTGCCAGCAGCTTAGGATTCTCCCGGCCTGGAGATACGCAGTATTTT. As protein: CASSLGFSRPGDTQYF.

This clonotype occurred many times. V and J are TRBV29-1 and TRBJ2-3; the D is unclear. In germline, CDR1 is SQVTM, CDR2 ANQGSEA. V was shortened by 2 bases and J by 0 bases, with 12 bases between the two germline ends. There are 15 residues in the CDR3. The chain's CDR3 is CSVEKLGTSTDTQYF. CDR3 in DNA: TGCAGCGTTGAAAAATTGGGAACTAGCACAGATACGCAGTATTTT.

This clonotype appeared many times. The V call is TRBV7-9, the J call TRBJ1-5; D gene uncertain. Germline V gene lookup returns CDR1 SEHNR and CDR2 FQNEAQ (reference sequence). There are 13 residues in the CDR3. Trimming stripped 5 bases from V and 0 bases from J, with 5 bases between. The CDR3 sequence is CASSLHSNQPQHF. The CDR3 DNA reads as TGTGCCAGCAGCCTACATAGCAATCAGCCCCAGCATTTT.

This chain connects TRBV19 to TRBJ2-2; either TRBD1 or TRBD2 may supply D (6 bases each). CDR1 is LNHDA and CDR2 is SQIVND in the germline V gene (reference sequence). Trimming took 5 bases from V and 7 from J, leaving 14 bases between them. This CDR3 is built from 14 residues. CDR3 coding DNA: TGTGCCAGTAGTTCACAGGGAGCGGGCGGGGAGCTGTTTTTT. This sequence encodes CASSSQGAGGELFF.

In its sample, this clonotype was seen many times. The chain recombines TRBV7-9 with TRBJ2-7, with D tentatively TRBD2 (6 bases). V was trimmed by 5 bases and J by 1 base, leaving 12 bases between them. There are 14 residues in the CDR3. Germline-derived CDR1 and CDR2 are SEHNR and FQNEAQ (reference sequence). The CDR3 DNA follows: TGTGCCAGCAGCGGCGGGGCGGGTTCCTACGAGCAGTACTTC. Translated: CASSGGAGSYEQYF.

This clonotype occurred many times. The chain employs TRBV28 and TRBJ2-1; 9 positions agree with TRBD2. V dropped 5 bases and J dropped 7; count of bases not matched to a gene: 9. From germline, CDR1 is MDHEN and CDR2 SYDVKM. This CDR3 comprises 15 residues. In DNA, the CDR3 is TGTGCCAGCAGTACGCCGGGACTAGCTTTGAATGAGCAGTTCTTC. This gives the protein CASSTPGLALNEQFF.

This clonotype has a count of ten or more. The chain carries TRBV25-1 and TRBJ2-3; 11 bases agree with TRBD2. The J segment lost 6 bases and the V segment lost 5 bases, leaving 10 bases of the junction unmatched. The CDR3 spans 16 residues. Germline lookup yields CDR1 MGHDK and CDR2 SYGVNS. CDR3 in DNA: TGTGCCAGCAGTCCACGGGGGACTAGCGGTGATGATACGCAGTATTTT. Translation: CASSPRGTSGDDTQYF.

This clonotype was recorded many times. This chain connects TRBV27 to TRBJ1-6; D is uncertain. Trimming shortened V by 0 bases and J by 9 bases, and 12 bases separated the two germline ends. CDR3 length equals 15 residues. Per germline, CDR1 MNHEY and CDR2 SMNVEV (reference sequence). The CDR3 DNA sequence: TGTGCCAGCAGTTTATCTTTAACCGCTAGTTCACCCCTCCACTTT. This gives the protein CASSLSLTASSPLHF.

This clonotype was counted many times. This chain uses TRBV28 with TRBJ2-7; 7 bases match TRBD2. The CDR3 is made up of 14 amino acids. V dropped 5 bases and J dropped 1; count of bases not matched to a gene: 5. Per the germline V gene, CDR1 is MDHEN and CDR2 is SYDVKM. In DNA, the CDR3 is TGTGCCAGCAGTCCGGGGGGACTTTCCTACGAGCAGTACTTC. As protein: CASSPGGLSYEQYF.

This clonotype was recorded at least ten times. The rearrangement links TRBV6-1 to TRBJ1-1, with a possible D match to TRBD1 (5 bases). The V gene lost 11 bases and the J gene lost 4 bases, with 14 bases spanning the gap. From germline, CDR1 is MNHNS and CDR2 SASEGT. The CDR3 is made up of 12 amino acids. CDR3 sequence: CAGWQGGTEAFF. The CDR3 DNA reads as TGTGCCGGGTGGCAGGGCGGCACTGAAGCTTTCTTT.

This clonotype was picked up many times. The chain is built from TRBV30 and TRBJ2-7; D is unresolved. The germline V gene encodes CDR1 GTSNPN and CDR2 SVGIG (reference sequence). This CDR3 is 12 amino acids long. Trimming left V 2 bases short and J 3 bases short, with 8 bases between. The CDR3 spells CAWSSSDYEQYF. In nucleotides, the CDR3 is TGTGCCTGGAGTTCCTCAGACTACGAGCAGTACTTC.

This clonotype has ten or more counts. DNA for the CDR3: TGTGCCAGCAGTGGGGGACTAGTCTACGAGCAGTACTTC. It yields the protein CASSGGLVYEQYF. The chain couples TRBV2 to TRBJ2-7; TRBD2 matches 8 bases. The CDR3 spans 13 residues. The germline V gene encodes CDR1 SNHLY and CDR2 FYNNEI. J lost 3 bases, V lost 4 bases, and 2 bases had no gene match.

This clonotype was observed at least ten times. V and J are TRBV20-1 and TRBJ2-3, with 8 nucleotides matching TRBD1. Germline-derived CDR1 and CDR2 are DFQATT and SNEGSKA (reference sequence). With 0 bases clipped from V and 1 base from J, the junction kept 9 bases outside the gene matches. This CDR3 has 17 amino acids. CDR3 DNA: TGCAGTGCTAGAGACCCAGGGGGCGAGTGGGGCACAGATACGCAGTATTTT. It specifies CSARDPGGEWGTDTQYF.

This clonotype occurred a few times. The genes are TRBV20-1 and TRBJ2-1, with 10 bases aligning to TRBD1. This CDR3 has 14 residues. Germline V CDR1 and CDR2: DFQATT, SNEGSKA (reference sequence). J was trimmed by 6 bases and V by 2 bases; bases with no gene match: 4. The CDR3 DNA follows: TGCAGTGCTAGAAGACAGGGGGCGTTCAATGAGCAGTTCTTC. Residues: CSARRQGAFNEQFF.

The table lists this clonotype with many counts. The chain combines TRBV7-2 with TRBJ1-6; a possible D gene is TRBD1 (6 bases). The V and J ends lost 5 bases and 4 bases respectively, with 18 bases between them. This CDR3 has 17 residues. Looked up from germline, CDR1 is SGHTA and CDR2 is FQGNSA. The CDR3 nucleotides read TGTGCCAGCAGCCTCGACGCAAGGACAGAGTATAATTCACCCCTCCACTTT. Protein: CASSLDARTEYNSPLHF. Full variable domain (missing parts from reference TRBV7-2 and TRBJ1-6): GAGVSQSPSNKVTEKGKDVELRCDPISGHTALYWYRQSLGQGLEFLIYFQGNSAPDKSGLPSDRFSAERTGGSVSTLTIQRTQQEDSAVYLCASSLDARTEYNSPLHFGNGTRLTVT.

This chain connects TRBV5-1 to TRBJ2-7; 7 bases align to TRBD1. Germline V gene sequence: CDR1 SGHRS, CDR2 YFSETQ. This CDR3 contains 13 residues. After removal of 0 bases from V and 6 bases from J, the junction contained 3 bases not matched to a gene. CDR3 DNA sequence: TGCGCCAGCAGCTTGGGGGGACAGCTCGAGCAGTACTTC. Amino acid sequence: CASSLGGQLEQYF.

In this sample, this clonotype turned up many times. The V call is TRBV19, the J call TRBJ2-5; TRBD2 aligns across 11 bases. Per germline, CDR1 LNHDA and CDR2 SQIVND (reference sequence). The CDR3 is made up of 15 amino acids. With V trimmed by 5 bases and J by 5 bases, 7 bases remained unmatched. The CDR3 loop is CASSATSGSSETQYF. CDR3 in DNA: TGTGCCAGTAGTGCCACTAGCGGGAGTAGCGAGACCCAGTACTTC.

The rearrangement joins TRBV5-8 to TRBJ2-7; D is tentatively TRBD1 or TRBD2 (6 bases each). Trimming cost V 4 bases and J 1 base, with 15 bases left between them. CDR3 length equals 15 residues. The germline gives CDR1 SGHTS, CDR2 YDEGEE. The CDR3 region is CASSLGQGRSYEQYF. DNA of the CDR3: TGTGCCAGCAGCCTTGGTCAGGGGAGGTCCTACGAGCAGTACTTC.

This clonotype occurred a few times. J is TRBJ2-7 and V is TRBV27; TRBD2 might be the D (5 bases). Trimming removed 2 bases at V and 10 bases at J, with 21 bases between. This CDR3 region has 15 residues. Germline values: CDR1 MNHEY, CDR2 SMNVEV (reference sequence). The CDR3 DNA follows: TGTGCCAGCAGTTTAACCCAGCGGCCTGTACGAGGTCAGTACTTC. It yields the protein CASSLTQRPVRGQYF.

This clonotype was counted at least ten times. The chain is built from TRBV28 and TRBJ1-2; TRBD1 might be the D (5 bases). V lost 6 bases and J 0 bases, leaving 11 bases between the germline ends. The CDR3 is 14 amino acids. Looked up from germline, CDR1 is MDHEN and CDR2 is SYDVKM. The CDR3 DNA is TGTGCCAGCAGCTCCGCGGGGGCTAACTATGGCTACACCTTC. It encodes CASSSAGANYGYTF.